This TCR beta chain stems from a study of T cells in Graves' hyperthyroidism and ophthalmopathy. The TCR beta CDR3 regions underwent amplification using RNA transcripts as the source. HTBI primers drove first-round RT-PCR of the TCR CDR3. Each CDR3 protein gets one entry after TCRdb re-called the multiplex PCR reads with MiXCR. The sample lists 95,000 to 110,000 distinct CDR3 sequences, 15% to 20% occurring once. The CDR3 runs 16 residues. V lost 1 base to trimming and J lost 4 bases; unmatched junction nucleotides: 8. The definition of stable Graves' hyperthyroidism was no ophthalmopathy progression within 18 months. This clonotype was detected many times.

V gene TRBV12-3 or TRBV12-4 combines with J gene TRBJ1-2, with 8 positions matching TRBD1. The sample taken for sequencing was blood. The source is a woman aged 45-60 years with Graves' hyperthyroidism. The DNA for the CDR3 is TGTGCCAGCAGTTTAGAGACAGGGGCCAGCAGCTATGGCTACACCTTC. Translating gives CASSLETGASSYGYTF.